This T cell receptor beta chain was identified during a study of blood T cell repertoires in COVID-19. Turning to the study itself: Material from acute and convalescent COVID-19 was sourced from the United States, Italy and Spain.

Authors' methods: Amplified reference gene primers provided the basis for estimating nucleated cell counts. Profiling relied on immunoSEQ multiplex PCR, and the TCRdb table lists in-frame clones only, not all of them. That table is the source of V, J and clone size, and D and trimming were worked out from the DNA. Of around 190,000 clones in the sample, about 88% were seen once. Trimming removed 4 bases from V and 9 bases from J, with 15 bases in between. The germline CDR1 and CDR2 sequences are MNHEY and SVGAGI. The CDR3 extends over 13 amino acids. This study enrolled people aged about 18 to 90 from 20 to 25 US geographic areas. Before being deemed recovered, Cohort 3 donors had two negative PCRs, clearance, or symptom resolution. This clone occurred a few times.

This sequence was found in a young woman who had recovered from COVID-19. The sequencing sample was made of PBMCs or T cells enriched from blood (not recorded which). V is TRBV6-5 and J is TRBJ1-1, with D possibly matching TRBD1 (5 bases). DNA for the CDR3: TGTGCCAGCAGTTCGTCAAGGGGAGGGAAAGCTTTCTTT. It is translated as CASSSSRGGKAFF.